This passage covers 13 T cell receptor beta chains from one sample sequenced in a study of CD8 T cells in ankylosing spondylitis. TCRdb processed the 5' RACE reads anew with MiXCR; each CDR3 protein has one entry. The table includes about 160,000 distinct CDR3 sequences, roughly 18% detected once. The sequenced material came from blood, either unsorted or a sorted T cell fraction (not recorded which). Source of these receptors: a male donor with ankylosing spondylitis or in good health (not recorded which).

The chain recombines TRBV29-1 with TRBJ2-2; a possible D gene is TRBD2 (7 bases). Trimming stripped 5 bases from V and 6 bases from J, with 25 bases between. The CDR3 contains 17 residues. Germline V gene sequence: CDR1 SQVTM, CDR2 ANQGSEA. The CDR3 DNA is TGCAGCGTTAGACATAATTCGGGACTAAGGGGGGCCGGGGAGCTGTTTTTT. It yields the protein CSVRHNSGLRGAGELFF.

This clonotype was seen repeatedly, ten times or more. The CDR3 region is CASTSGMVAGVTDTQYF. The DNA for the CDR3 is TGCGCCAGCACCTCGGGGATGGTAGCGGGAGTAACAGATACGCAGTATTTT. This chain connects TRBV5-1 to TRBJ2-3; 9 bases are shared with TRBD2. The V and J ends lost 6 bases and 3 bases, in that order; junction bases with no gene match: 14. The germline gives CDR1 SGHRS, CDR2 YFSETQ. The CDR3 has 17 residues.

This clonotype was seen ten or more times. The V gene is TRBV7-8, the J gene TRBJ1-2, with 7 bases matching TRBD1. CDR1 is SGHVS and CDR2 is FQNEAQ in the germline V gene. J lost 2 bases, V lost 0 bases, and 0 bases had no gene match. The CDR3 spans 14 residues. CDR3 sequence reads: CASSLATGNYGYTF. The DNA of the CDR3 is TGTGCCAGCAGCTTAGCGACAGGGAACTATGGCTACACCTTC.

This clonotype was found a few times. The chain has TRBV6-2 or TRBV6-3 and TRBJ2-3, with D possibly called TRBD1 or TRBD2 (5 bases each). Germline V lookup: CDR1 MNHEY, CDR2 SVGEGT. Trimming removed 7 bases from V and 5 bases from J, with 22 bases in between. This CDR3 contains 16 residues. Here the CDR3 DNA reads TGTGCCAGCAATCTTTTGGGCAGCTTGAGGGGAGATACGCAGTATTTT. It codes for CASNLLGSLRGDTQYF.

This clonotype was found many times. The J gene is TRBJ2-6, the V gene TRBV5-1, with unresolved D. The CDR3 has 14 amino acids. V was trimmed by 1 base and J by 0 bases, leaving 2 bases between them. Germline CDR1 SGHRS, CDR2 YFSETQ. DNA for the CDR3: TGCGCCAGCAGCTTGAGCTCTGGGGCCAACGTCCTGACTTTC. It is translated as CASSLSSGANVLTF.

At least ten counts were recorded for this clonotype. This chain connects TRBV20-1 to TRBJ1-3; D is possibly TRBD1 (5 bases). CDR1 is DFQATT, CDR2 SNEGSKA, per germline (reference sequence). The CDR3 spans 14 residues. The CDR3 DNA sequence: TGCAGCGCCCGGGGCCCCAGGCCGGGAAACACCATATATTTT. Translating gives CSARGPRPGNTIYF.

CDR3 protein: CSVDQPFTYEQYF. CDR3 bases: TGCAGCGTTGACCAGCCCTTTACCTACGAGCAGTACTTC. The rearrangement joins TRBV29-1 to TRBJ2-7, with D hard to call. Trimming took 3 bases from V and 2 from J, leaving 11 bases between them. Germline V lookup: CDR1 SQVTM, CDR2 ANQGSEA. The CDR3 sequence is 13 residues long.

This clonotype was detected ten times or more. The chain has TRBV28 and TRBJ1-2, with D hard to call. The CDR3 length is 15 residues. The germline V and J ends were trimmed by 7 bases and 0 bases, with 15 bases remaining between them. In germline, CDR1 is MDHEN, CDR2 SYDVKM. CDR3 residues: CASIEGAPPNYGYTF. In DNA form, the CDR3 reads TGTGCCAGCATTGAGGGCGCGCCACCTAACTATGGCTACACCTTC.

This chain connects TRBV9 to TRBJ2-3; TRBD2 matches at 8 bases. CDR1 and CDR2 (germline): SGDLS, YYNGEE. The CDR3 sequence is 16 residues long. The V segment lost 0 bases and the J segment 3 bases; nucleotides outside the gene matches: 6. The DNA of the CDR3 is TGTGCCAGCAGCGTAGTGATTAGCGGGACGACAGATACGCAGTATTTT. As protein: CASSVVISGTTDTQYF.

This clonotype was detected ten times or more. J is TRBJ1-5 and V is TRBV28, with no clear D. Deletions cut 6 bases from V and 8 bases from J, with 11 bases between. Germline loops: CDR1 MDHEN, CDR2 SYDVKM. CDR3 length: 12 residues. CDR3: CASRPPGEPQHF. DNA for the CDR3: TGTGCCAGCAGGCCACCGGGAGAGCCCCAGCATTTT.

This clonotype was seen more than once but under ten times. The V and J genes are TRBV28 and TRBJ1-5; D is unclear. The germline CDR1 and CDR2 sequences are MDHEN and SYDVKM. The CDR3 length is 15 residues. V shed 4 bases and J shed 4 bases, with 14 bases lying between them. CDR3 sequence reads: CASSSAGMGNQPQHF. The CDR3 DNA follows: TGTGCCAGCAGTTCGGCGGGAATGGGGAATCAGCCCCAGCATTTT. Full variable domain (missing parts from reference TRBV28 and TRBJ1-5): DVKVTQSSRYLVKRTGEKVFLECVQDMDHENMFWYRQDPGLGLRLIYFSYDVKMKEKGDIPEGYSVSREKKERFSLILESASTNQTSMYLCASSSAGMGNQPQHFGDGTRLSIL.

This clonotype was detected ten times or more. The CDR3 nucleotides read TGTGCCAGCAGTTTAGCCTCCGACAACTATGGCTACACCTTC. Its translation is CASSLASDNYGYTF. The V and J genes are TRBV12-3 or TRBV12-4 and TRBJ1-2; the D is unclear. The CDR3 has 14 amino acids. V was clipped by 0 bases and J by 2 bases, with 7 bases between them.

This clonotype was observed at least ten times. The genes are TRBV7-2 and TRBJ2-1, with a possible D match to TRBD2 (6 bases). Germline lookup yields CDR1 SGHTA and CDR2 FQGNSA. The CDR3 is 13 residues long. V lost 7 bases and J 8 bases, leaving 15 bases between the germline ends. The CDR3 nucleotides read TGTGCCAGCACCGTGACTAGTGGGCATGAGCAGTTCTTC. It encodes CASTVTSGHEQFF.